The T cell receptor (beta chain) under discussion was sequenced for a study of cytomegalovirus exposure and HLA in healthy donors. Study details: The platform used for the approximately 120 validation repertoires matched that of the 666 first-cohort repertoires, a later analysis reported.

Clones were sequenced by immunoSEQ multiplex PCR, and TCRdb holds only the in-frame ones, with some missing. The sample consists of more than 60,000 clones, 96% of them appearing once. About this clone itself: Its antigen is unknown.

Germline loops: CDR1 SGDLS, CDR2 YYNGEE. This CDR3 is 16 amino acids long. The junction had 5 bases not matched to a gene; V was cut back by 0 bases and J by 1 base. General observations from the study: The authors confirmed in vitro that three CMV-associated chains were specific for CMV antigens.

What was sequenced was PBMCs. The chain combines TRBV9 with TRBJ2-3; the match to TRBD2 covers 7 bases. The sequence came from a woman aged 18-35 years in good health and CMV-seropositive. The CDR3, as DNA: TGTGCCAGCAGCGTAGGAGGGACTAAGGGCACAGATACGCAGTATTTT. This encodes CASSVGGTKGTDTQYF.